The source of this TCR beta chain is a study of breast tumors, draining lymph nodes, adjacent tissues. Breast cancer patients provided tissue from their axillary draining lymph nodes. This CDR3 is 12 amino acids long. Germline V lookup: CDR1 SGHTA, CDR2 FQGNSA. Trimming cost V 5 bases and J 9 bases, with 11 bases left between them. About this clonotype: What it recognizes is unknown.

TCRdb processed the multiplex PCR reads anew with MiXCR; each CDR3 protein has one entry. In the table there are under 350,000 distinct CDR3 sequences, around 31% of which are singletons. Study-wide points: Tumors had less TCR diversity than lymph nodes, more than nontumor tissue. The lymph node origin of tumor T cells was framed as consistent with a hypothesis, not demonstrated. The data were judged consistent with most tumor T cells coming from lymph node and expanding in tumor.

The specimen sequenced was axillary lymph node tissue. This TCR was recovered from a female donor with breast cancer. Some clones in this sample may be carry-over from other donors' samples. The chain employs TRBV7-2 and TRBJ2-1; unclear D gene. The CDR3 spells CASSTMYGEQFF. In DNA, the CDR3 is TGTGCCAGCAGCACCATGTACGGTGAGCAGTTCTTC.